One and the same sample provided the 8 T cell receptor beta chains below, sequenced in a study of monozygotic twins with cystic fibrosis. The protocol was immunoSEQ multiplex PCR, while the TCRdb copy is restricted to in-frame clones and leaves out a portion. The table lists some 14,000 clones, 90% to 95% of them singletons. What was sequenced was blood. Every receptor here comes from a girl aged 2 to 9 with cystic fibrosis.

The rearrangement uses TRBV11-2 and TRBJ2-2; no firm D call. V shed 5 bases and J shed 6 bases, with 19 bases lying between them. Germline lookup yields CDR1 SGHAT and CDR2 FQNNGV. The CDR3 spans 16 residues. The DNA of the CDR3 is TGTGCCAGCAGCCCACCGCCTAGGGCTCCACCCGGGGAGCTGTTTTTT. It encodes CASSPPPRAPPGELFF.

The chain carries TRBV30 and TRBJ2-7; tentative D call: TRBD2 (5 bases). The V gene lost 2 bases and the J gene lost 6 bases, with 14 bases spanning the gap. Per the germline V gene, CDR1 is GTSNPN and CDR2 is SVGIG (reference sequence). The CDR3 extends over 13 amino acids. The CDR3 protein is CAWSRRWESEQYF. CDR3 nucleotides: TGTGCCTGGAGTCGGAGATGGGAGTCCGAGCAGTACTTC.

The chain joins TRBV6-6 to TRBJ1-2, with 7 positions matching TRBD1. The CDR3 spans 13 residues. The trim removed 7 bases at V and 2 bases at J, leaving 4 bases unmatched. Germline V gene sequence: CDR1 MNHNY, CDR2 SVGAGI (reference sequence). The CDR3 DNA follows: TGTGCCAGCAAAGACAGGGAAAACTATGGCTACACCTTC. Translating it yields CASKDRENYGYTF.

In DNA form, the CDR3 reads TGTGCCAGCAGCTTAGCTCCTAGCGGGGTCCTCTCCTACGAGCAGTACTTC. Amino acids: CASSLAPSGVLSYEQYF. The chain joins TRBV7-2 to TRBJ2-7, with TRBD2 identical over 9 bases. Trimming at V came to 0 bases and at J to 0 bases, leaving 6 bases not matched to a gene. This CDR3 is built from 17 residues. Germline CDR1 and CDR2: SGHTA and FQGNSA.

The rearrangement uses TRBV27 and TRBJ2-3, with unresolved D. Trimming left V 3 bases short and J 2 bases short, with 9 bases between. The V gene's germline CDR1 is MNHEY and CDR2 SMNVEV (reference sequence). The CDR3 has 14 residues. CDR3 nucleotides: TGTGCCAGCAGTTTTACGTCCTCCACAGATACGCAGTATTTT. It translates to CASSFTSSTDTQYF.

The rearrangement links TRBV5-1 to TRBJ2-3; D assignment may be TRBD1 or TRBD2 (5 bases each). V was cut by 2 bases and J by 5 bases, with 9 bases left in between. CDR1 and CDR2 from the germline V gene are SGHRS and YFSETQ. This CDR3 spans 13 amino acids. In nucleotides, the CDR3 is TGCGCCAGCAGCTTCCTGGGGGTAGATACGCAGTATTTT. Translated, it gives CASSFLGVDTQYF.

The gene calls are TRBV7-9 and TRBJ2-1, with a tentative D call TRBD2 (5 bases). Between the trimmed V and J ends, which lost 5 bases and 8 bases, there was a span of 13 bases. The CDR3 is made up of 13 amino acids. Germline CDR1 reads SEHNR; CDR2 reads FQNEAQ (reference sequence). CDR3 protein: CASSPPSGHEQFF. The CDR3 nucleotides are TGTGCCAGCAGCCCGCCAAGCGGCCATGAGCAGTTCTTC. The variable domain in full, completed from reference TRBV7-9 and TRBJ2-1, reads DTGVSQNPRHKITKRGQNVTFRCDPISEHNRLYWYRQTLGQGPEFLTYFQNEAQLEKSRLLSDRFSAERPKGSFSTLEIQRTEQGDSAMYLCASSPPSGHEQFFGPGTRLTVL.

The chain couples TRBV6-5 to TRBJ2-1, with D maybe TRBD1 (6 bases). V dropped 6 bases and J dropped 4 bases, with 16 bases sitting between them. The CDR3 length is 15 residues. Germline V lookup: CDR1 MNHEY, CDR2 SVGAGI. CDR3 DNA: TGTGCCAGCAGCCTCGGTGGGGGCGGTTACAATGAGCAGTTCTTC. Encoded protein: CASSLGGGGYNEQFF.